These T cell receptor beta chains were read from a single sample in a study of control samples from healthy donors and cancer patients. Profiling relied on immunoSEQ multiplex PCR, and the TCRdb table lists in-frame clones only, not all of them. The sample shows around 120,000 clones, approximately 93% of them seen only once. Sequencing input: blood. These TCRs come from a man aged 30-40 years in good health. CDR3s include the opening cysteine and the closing phenylalanine or tryptophan. A row's size may be missing; if present it is once, few, many or a size class.

abundance: .; len: 15; v_gene: TRBV28; j_gene: TRBJ2-5; CDR3aa: CASRKAGTGKETQYF
abundance: .; len: 14; v_gene: TRBV6-5; j_gene: TRBJ1-5; CDR3aa: CASRPPQEHQPQHF
abundance: .; len: 15; v_gene: TRBV5-1; j_gene: TRBJ2-5; CDR3aa: CASSSQTGEGKTQYF
abundance: .; len: 15; v_gene: TRBV7-2; j_gene: TRBJ2-2; CDR3aa: CASRTGTGNTGELFF
abundance: .; len: 14; v_gene: TRBV7-9; j_gene: TRBJ1-1; CDR3aa: CASSREGANTEAFF
abundance: .; len: 15; v_gene: TRBV19; j_gene: TRBJ2-3; CDR3aa: CASSSRGGAEDTQYF
abundance: few; len: 18; v_gene: TRBV6-1; j_gene: TRBJ1-5; CDR3aa: CASSEALREHFWGKAQHF
abundance: .; len: 14; v_gene: TRBV7-8; j_gene: TRBJ1-1; CDR3aa: CASSPRGGNTEAFF
abundance: .; len: 16; v_gene: TRBV2; j_gene: TRBJ2-6; CDR3aa: CAKKGDGSSGANVLTF
abundance: .; len: 16; v_gene: TRBV18; j_gene: TRBJ1-2; CDR3aa: CASSPSNLPGHWSYTF
abundance: .; len: 16; v_gene: TRBV19; j_gene: TRBJ2-6; CDR3aa: CASSIAEGSGANVLTF
abundance: .; len: 13; v_gene: TRBV7-3; j_gene: TRBJ2-5; CDR3aa: CASSKGIRETQYF
abundance: .; len: 18; v_gene: TRBV14; j_gene: TRBJ1-2; CDR3aa: CASSQDSANRYWNYGYTF
abundance: .; len: 14; v_gene: TRBV15; j_gene: TRBJ1-5; CDR3aa: CATSLLPRNQPQHF
abundance: .; len: 14; v_gene: TRBV6-5; j_gene: TRBJ2-5; CDR3aa: CASSSDGYQETQYF
abundance: once; len: 8; v_gene: TRBV23-1; j_gene: TRBJ1-5; CDR3aa: CARGEGDF
abundance: once; len: 15; v_gene: TRBV4-1; j_gene: TRBJ2-3; CDR3aa: CASSQGPGYLDTQYF
abundance: .; len: 13; v_gene: TRBV5-4; j_gene: TRBJ1-1; CDR3aa: CASSFLTNTEAFF
abundance: .; len: 16; v_gene: TRBV9; j_gene: TRBJ2-1; CDR3aa: CASSVATGTSYNEQFF
abundance: .; len: 13; v_gene: TRBV7-2; j_gene: TRBJ1-5; CDR3aa: CASSRGTEQTQHF
abundance: once; len: 13; v_gene: TRBV2; j_gene: TRBJ2-7; CDR3aa: CASSEGPGVEQYF
abundance: .; len: 16; v_gene: TRBV14; j_gene: TRBJ2-2; CDR3aa: CASSQVFARGTGELFF
abundance: .; len: 18; v_gene: TRBV19; j_gene: TRBJ1-2; CDR3aa: CASRIIGTGLDLRQGYTF
abundance: .; len: 14; v_gene: TRBV10-3; j_gene: TRBJ2-7; CDR3aa: CAISASKNAYEQYF
abundance: .; len: 17; v_gene: TRBV6-8; j_gene: TRBJ2-1; CDR3aa: CASTRRVTSGGFNEQFF
abundance: .; len: 15; v_gene: TRBV28; j_gene: TRBJ2-3; CDR3aa: CASSFGGNPPNTQYF
abundance: .; len: 15; v_gene: TRBV5-1; j_gene: TRBJ1-2; CDR3aa: CASRRALGPPEGYTF
abundance: .; len: 15; v_gene: TRBV11-2; j_gene: TRBJ2-7; CDR3aa: CASSPGRDSYNEQYF
abundance: .; len: 15; v_gene: TRBV27; j_gene: TRBJ1-5; CDR3aa: CASMPGVNSNQPQHF
abundance: .; len: 11; v_gene: TRBV6-5; j_gene: TRBJ2-5; CDR3aa: CASSYGETQYF
abundance: .; len: 14; v_gene: TRBV28; j_gene: TRBJ2-3; CDR3aa: CASRQDASTDTQYF
abundance: .; len: 14; v_gene: TRBV4-1; j_gene: TRBJ1-1; CDR3aa: CASSPQGGAAEAFF
abundance: .; len: 13; v_gene: TRBV28; j_gene: TRBJ1-2; CDR3aa: CASRTGEGYGYTF
abundance: .; len: 16; v_gene: TRBV2; j_gene: TRBJ2-3; CDR3aa: CASSDHEGAAKDTQYF
abundance: .; len: 13; v_gene: TRBV12-3/TRBV12-4; j_gene: TRBJ2-7; CDR3aa: CASSFGRAYEQYF
abundance: .; len: 14; v_gene: TRBV27; j_gene: TRBJ2-6; CDR3aa: CASSFTAGANVLTF
abundance: once; len: 12; v_gene: TRBV5-4; j_gene: TRBJ1-1; CDR3aa: CASHVGGTEAFF
abundance: once; len: 14; v_gene: TRBV5-6; j_gene: TRBJ1-5; CDR3aa: CASSKQGVDQPQHF
abundance: .; len: 12; v_gene: TRBV7-6; j_gene: TRBJ2-7; CDR3aa: CASSSYYSEQYF
abundance: .; len: 13; v_gene: TRBV19; j_gene: TRBJ2-7; CDR3aa: CASSIDGSHWQYF
abundance: .; len: 17; v_gene: TRBV4-2; j_gene: TRBJ2-3; CDR3aa: CASSQESGGGFGYTQYF
abundance: .; len: 11; v_gene: TRBV29-1; j_gene: TRBJ2-7; CDR3aa: CGSRVTYEQYF
abundance: once; len: 15; v_gene: TRBV9; j_gene: TRBJ2-5; CDR3aa: CASSVEVGRGETQYF
abundance: .; len: 12; v_gene: TRBV9; j_gene: TRBJ1-2; CDR3aa: CASSVRVGGYTF
abundance: .; len: 13; v_gene: TRBV2; j_gene: TRBJ1-5; CDR3aa: CASSSRLNQPQHF
abundance: .; len: 15; v_gene: TRBV9; j_gene: TRBJ1-3; CDR3aa: CASSSRGQRGNTIYF
abundance: .; len: 14; v_gene: TRBV10-1; j_gene: TRBJ1-1; CDR3aa: CASSESQGYTEAFF
abundance: once; len: 15; v_gene: TRBV2; j_gene: TRBJ2-2; CDR3aa: CASSVSGGGTGELFF
abundance: once; len: 17; v_gene: TRBV7-2; j_gene: TRBJ1-6; CDR3aa: CASSPLLRVGAGSPLHF
abundance: .; len: 15; v_gene: TRBV6-1; j_gene: TRBJ2-7; CDR3aa: CASSEYRQLSYEQYF
abundance: .; len: 15; v_gene: TRBV10-3; j_gene: TRBJ1-5; CDR3aa: CAISESRDINQPQHF
abundance: .; len: 17; v_gene: TRBV7-2; j_gene: TRBJ2-1; CDR3aa: CASSLVDRQGANNEQFF
abundance: .; len: 14; v_gene: TRBV2; j_gene: TRBJ1-4; CDR3aa: CASRPGATNEKLFF
abundance: .; len: 13; v_gene: TRBV29-1; j_gene: TRBJ1-2; CDR3aa: CSAWTGQDYGYTF
abundance: .; len: 12; v_gene: TRBV12-3/TRBV12-4; j_gene: TRBJ1-2; CDR3aa: CASSPADYGYTF